Listed below are T cell receptor beta chains from one sample, sequenced in a study of radiation and T cells in renal cell carcinoma. Profiled with immunoSEQ multiplex PCR; TCRdb holds only in-frame clones, not every one. This sample has some 150,000 clones, with 70% to 90% found just once. The sequencing here drew on blood, taken from a patient whose treatment included radiotherapy and nephrectomy. These receptors originate from a woman between 45 and 60 years old with renal cell carcinoma. Each CDR3 is given with its conserved first and last residue. D genes are given only for firm matches. Rows give clone size only sometimes, using once, few, many, or a class for an expanded clone.

TRBJ2-7 NA NA TRBV6-6 TGTGCCAGCAGAGAAACAGGGATCCTCTACGAGCAGTACTTC CASRETGILYEQYF
TRBJ1-5 NA NA TRBV7-9 TGTGCCAGCAGCTTAGCCGGGGGCCACAATCAGCCCCAGCATTTT CASSLAGGHNQPQHF
TRBJ2-7 TRBD1 NA TRBV18 TGTGCCAGCTCACCGTCTATTTCCGGGACAGGGGGACGCGAGCAGTACTTC CASSPSISGTGGREQYF
TRBJ1-2 NA NA TRBV5-8 TGTGCCAGCACCCTGGGGGGTTCGAACTATGGCTACACCTTC CASTLGGSNYGYTF
TRBJ2-1 TRBD2 NA TRBV15 TGTGCCACCAGCGACCACCCCGGGACTAGCCTGGGAAATGAGCAGTTCTTC CATSDHPGTSLGNEQFF
TRBJ2-7 NA NA TRBV11-3 TGTGCCAGCAGCTTAGGAGGCGGGGTACTCTACGAGCAGTACTTC CASSLGGGVLYEQYF
TRBJ1-5 NA NA TRBV9 TGTGCCAGCAGCGCGTCGGGGGGGAATCAGCCCCAGCATTTT CASSASGGNQPQHF
TRBJ1-5 TRBD1 NA TRBV15 TGTGCCACCAGCAGAGAACAGGGGGGAGTTCAGCCCCAGCATTTT CATSREQGGVQPQHF
TRBJ2-1 NA NA TRBV5-1 TGCGCCAGCAGCTCTCCGACCCGTAATGAGCAGTTCTTC CASSSPTRNEQFF
TRBJ1-6 NA NA TRBV7-2 TGTGCCAGCAGCTTTGACTGGAGCTCCTATAATTCACCCCTCCACTTT CASSFDWSSYNSPLHF
TRBJ2-3 NA NA TRBV19 TGTGCCAGTAGTCCCGGACTGGGACTCACAGATACGCAGTATTTT CASSPGLGLTDTQYF
TRBJ1-2 NA once TRBV2 TGTGCCAGCAGTCCCTTTAACTATGGCTACACCTTC CASSPFNYGYTF
TRBJ1-4 NA NA TRBV19 TGTGCCACTAGCGACGCCGGGGTCGGGAACGAAAAACTGTTTTTT CATSDAGVGNEKLFF
TRBJ1-2 NA NA TRBV7-2 TGTGCCAGCAGCTTAGAGACTCACCTCTACACCTTC CASSLETHLYTF
TRBJ1-2 TRBD1 NA TRBV5-1 TGCGCCAGCAGCTTGGACGGACAGGGTGAGCTCTATGGCTACACCTTC CASSLDGQGELYGYTF
TRBJ2-3 NA few TRBV4-2 TGTGCCACCTCCCTTGCAGATACGCAGTATTTT CATSLADTQYF
TRBJ2-7 TRBD2 NA TRBV2 TGTGCCAGCAGTGATTGGGTAGCGGGGAGCTCCTACGAGCAGTACTTC CASSDWVAGSSYEQYF
TRBJ1-2 NA NA TRBV7-2 TGTGCCAGCAGCTTAGAGGATAGGCAGGGAAATGGCTACACCTTC CASSLEDRQGNGYTF
TRBJ2-7 NA NA TRBV6-5 TGTGCCAGCAGTTACTCTAGCGGTCCTCCTCCCTACGAGCAGTACTTC CASSYSSGPPPYEQYF
TRBJ1-6 NA NA TRBV9 TGTGCCAGCAGCGCAACAGGGTTCGGCTCACCCCTCCACTTT CASSATGFGSPLHF
TRBJ1-1 NA NA TRBV7-2 TGTGCCAGCACCGACCTGGTGAACACTGAAGCTTTCTTT CASTDLVNTEAFF
TRBJ1-2 NA NA TRBV29-1 TGCAGCGCCTCACCTCGGGCAGGGACTCACGCCTTC CSASPRAGTHAF
TRBJ1-1 NA NA TRBV5-1 TGCGCCAGCAGACAAGACAGTTCAAACACTGAAGCTTTCTTT CASRQDSSNTEAFF
TRBJ2-1 NA NA TRBV5-6 TGTGCCAGCAGCTTATTGGACAATGAGCAGTTCTTC CASSLLDNEQFF
TRBJ2-1 NA NA TRBV13 TGTGCCAGCAGCCCCCAGGGGAATGAGCAGTTCTTC CASSPQGNEQFF
TRBJ2-5 TRBD1 NA TRBV19 TGTGCCAGTAGCCCACAGGGGGGCCTTCTGTCGTCAGAGACCCAGTACTTC CASSPQGGLLSSETQYF
TRBJ1-1 NA NA TRBV7-9 TGTGCCAGCAGCTTAGAGGTGTGGGGAACTGAAGCTTTCTTT CASSLEVWGTEAFF
TRBJ2-7 NA once TRBV7-9 TGTGCCAGCAGCTTAGCGGGGGGGCCCTACGAGCAGTACTTC CASSLAGGPYEQYF
TRBJ1-1 NA once TRBV19 TGTGCCAGTAGTATCTCTGTAGGAGTTATCGGCACTGAAGCTTTCTTT CASSISVGVIGTEAFF
TRBJ2-4 TRBD2 NA TRBV6-5 TGTGCCAGCAGTTCCGGGGGGGCCCGTAACATTCAGTACTTC CASSSGGARNIQYF
TRBJ2-7 TRBD2 NA TRBV4-1 TGCGCCAGCAGCCAAGCTTTTGGCGGGGGGGCCGGGAACGAGCAGTACTTC CASSQAFGGGAGNEQYF
TRBJ2-2 NA NA TRBV29-1 TGCAGCGCAACAGGGCGAGCCCTGGACGGGGAGCTGTTTTTT CSATGRALDGELFF
TRBJ1-3 NA NA TRBV7-8 TGTGCCAGCAGCTTAGCGGGGCAGTCTGGAAACACCATATATTTT CASSLAGQSGNTIYF
TRBJ1-1 NA NA TRBV15 TGTGCTGGATTGAACACTGAAGCTTTCTTT CAGLNTEAFF
TRBJ2-7 NA few TRBV6-1 TGTGCCAGCAGGGCGGCCTACTCCTACGAGCAGTACTTC CASRAAYSYEQYF
TRBJ1-1 TRBD1 NA TRBV7-8 TGTGCCAGCAGCCCGCACAGGGGACCGAACACTGAAGCTTTCTTT CASSPHRGPNTEAFF
TRBJ2-5 NA NA TRBV9 TGTGCCAGCAGCGCAGACGGCTCGCAGAAGACCCAGTACTTC CASSADGSQKTQYF
TRBJ1-6 TRBD1 NA TRBV4-2 TGTGCCAGCAGCCAACGGACAGGGAATTCACCCCTCCACTTT CASSQRTGNSPLHF
TRBJ1-3 NA NA TRBV5-4 TGTGCCAGCAGCTTGGGGGGGGGAGGAAACACCATATATTTT CASSLGGGGNTIYF
TRBJ1-4 NA NA TRBV5-1 TGCGCCAGCAGCAAACGGACGGAAGAAAAACTGTTTTTT CASSKRTEEKLFF
TRBJ2-7 TRBD1 NA TRBV5-5 TGTGCCAGCAGCGGGACAGGGGGCTCCTACGAGCAGTACTTC CASSGTGGSYEQYF
TRBJ2-1 NA NA TRBV7-8 TGTGCCAGCAGCCCCCCGAGGAATGAGCAGTTCTTC CASSPPRNEQFF
TRBJ1-3 NA NA TRBV18 TGTGCCAGCTCACCAGGAAGCAAGCCTGGAAACACCATATATTTT CASSPGSKPGNTIYF
TRBJ1-1 NA NA TRBV6-5 TGTGCCAGCAGTTACGCGGGGCAGGGTCAGAACACTGAAGCTTTCTTT CASSYAGQGQNTEAFF
TRBJ2-5 TRBD2 once TRBV9 TGTGCCAGCAGCGCCATAGCGGGGGCTCAAGAGACCCAGTACTTC CASSAIAGAQETQYF
TRBJ2-2 NA NA TRBV29-1 TGCAGCGCCTCGCGAAGGGCTAGTGGTACCGGGGAGCTGTTTTTT CSASRRASGTGELFF
TRBJ2-7 NA NA TRBV19 TGTGCCAGTAGTATCAGCCAGGGCAGGGGATACGAGCAGTACTTC CASSISQGRGYEQYF
TRBJ2-3 TRBD2 NA TRBV10-3 TGTGCCAACCCAGGCAGGCTCAGACTAGCGGGGGAAAGCACAGATACGCAGTATTTT CANPGRLRLAGESTDTQYF
TRBJ1-6 TRBD1 NA TRBV7-2 TGTGCCAGCAGCTTAGCCAAGTTAGGGACAGGGCCTTCGAACTATAATTCACCCCTCCACTTT CASSLAKLGTGPSNYNSPLHF
TRBJ1-2 NA NA TRBV5-1 TGCGCCAGCAGCGGGGCCCTGAGCTATGGCTACACCTTC CASSGALSYGYTF
TRBJ2-5 NA NA TRBV5-1 TGCGCCAGCAGCTTGGAAGGGAATCAAGAGACCCAGTACTTC CASSLEGNQETQYF
TRBJ1-2 TRBD1 NA TRBV18 TGTGCCAGCTCAGCAACTACTCTACAGGGGAACTATGGCTACACCTTC CASSATTLQGNYGYTF
TRBJ1-5 NA once TRBV7-9 TGTGCCAGCAGCTTAGCGTGGGACACTGATAGCAATCAGCCCCAGCATTTT CASSLAWDTDSNQPQHF
TRBJ2-5 NA NA TRBV19 TGTGCCAGTAGTATATCCGGGGGCGTAGAGACCCAGTACTTC CASSISGGVETQYF
TRBJ2-2 TRBD1 NA TRBV19 TGTGCCAGTAGGGCAGGGGGCACCGGGGAGCTGTTTTTT CASRAGGTGELFF
TRBJ2-1 TRBD2 NA TRBV5-6 TGTGCCAGCAGCTCCATTGGACTAGCGGGGCCGAGCTCCTACAATGAGCAGTTCTTC CASSSIGLAGPSSYNEQFF
TRBJ1-2 NA NA TRBV2 TGTGCCAGCACGGGACGCCACTATGGCTACACCTTC CASTGRHYGYTF
TRBJ1-5 TRBD1 NA TRBV19 TGTGCCTCCGGGACAGGGGGCGATCAGCCCCAGCATTTT CASGTGGDQPQHF
TRBJ1-6 TRBD1 NA TRBV19 TGTGCCAGTATGAGGGGGCAAAATTCACCCCTCCACTTT CASMRGQNSPLHF